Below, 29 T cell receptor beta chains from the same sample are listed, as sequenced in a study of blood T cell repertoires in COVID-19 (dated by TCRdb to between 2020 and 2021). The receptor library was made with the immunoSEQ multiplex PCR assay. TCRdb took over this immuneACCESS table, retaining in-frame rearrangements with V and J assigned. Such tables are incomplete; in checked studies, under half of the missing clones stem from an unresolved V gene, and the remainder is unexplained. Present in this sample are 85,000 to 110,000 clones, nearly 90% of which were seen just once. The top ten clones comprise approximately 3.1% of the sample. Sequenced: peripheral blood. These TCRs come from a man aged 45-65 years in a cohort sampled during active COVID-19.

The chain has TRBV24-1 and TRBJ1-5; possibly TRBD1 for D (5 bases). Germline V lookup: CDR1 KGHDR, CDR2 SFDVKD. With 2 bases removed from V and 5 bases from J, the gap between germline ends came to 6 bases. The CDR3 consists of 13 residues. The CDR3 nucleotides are TGTGCCACCAGTGATTGGGGGGATCAGCCCCAGCATTTT. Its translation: CATSDWGDQPQHF.

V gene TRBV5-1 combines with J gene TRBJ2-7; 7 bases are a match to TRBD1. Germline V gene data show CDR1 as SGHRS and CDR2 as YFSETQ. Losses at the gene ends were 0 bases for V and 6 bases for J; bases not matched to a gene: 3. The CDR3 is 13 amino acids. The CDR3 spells CASSLASGGEQYF. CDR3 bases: TGCGCCAGCAGCTTGGCCTCAGGGGGCGAGCAGTACTTC.

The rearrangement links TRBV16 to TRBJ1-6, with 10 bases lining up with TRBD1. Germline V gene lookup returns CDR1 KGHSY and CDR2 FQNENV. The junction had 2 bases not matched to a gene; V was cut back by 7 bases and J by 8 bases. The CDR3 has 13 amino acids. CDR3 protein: CASTGQGDSPLHF. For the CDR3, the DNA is TGTGCCAGCACCGGACAGGGGGATTCACCCCTCCACTTT.

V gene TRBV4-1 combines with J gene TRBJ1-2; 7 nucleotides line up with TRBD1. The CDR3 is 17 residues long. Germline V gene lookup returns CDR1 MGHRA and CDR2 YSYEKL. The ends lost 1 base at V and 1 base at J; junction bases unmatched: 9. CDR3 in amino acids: CASSQAGGAGDNYGYTF. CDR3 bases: TGCGCCAGCAGCCAAGCAGGGGGAGCAGGGGATAACTATGGCTACACCTTC.

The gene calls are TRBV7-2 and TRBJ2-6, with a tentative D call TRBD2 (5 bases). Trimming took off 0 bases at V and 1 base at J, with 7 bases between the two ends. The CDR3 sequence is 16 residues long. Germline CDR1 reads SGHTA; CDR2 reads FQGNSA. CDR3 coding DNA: TGTGCCAGCAGCTTAGCGCCGGGGTCTGGGGCCAACGTCCTGACTTTC. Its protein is CASSLAPGSGANVLTF.

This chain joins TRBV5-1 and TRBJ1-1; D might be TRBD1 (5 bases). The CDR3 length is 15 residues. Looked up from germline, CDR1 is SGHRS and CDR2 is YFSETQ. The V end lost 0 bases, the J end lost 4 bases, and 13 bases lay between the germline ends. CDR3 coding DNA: TGCGCCAGCAGCTTGGATGGCAGGGATACCACTGAAGCTTTCTTT. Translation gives CASSLDGRDTTEAFF.

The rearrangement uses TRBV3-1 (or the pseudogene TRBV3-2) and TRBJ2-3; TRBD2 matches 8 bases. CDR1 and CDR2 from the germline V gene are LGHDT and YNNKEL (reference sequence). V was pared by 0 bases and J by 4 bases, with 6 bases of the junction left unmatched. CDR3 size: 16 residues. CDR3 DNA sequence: TGTGCCAGCAGCCAAGACTCGGGGGGGGCCGCAGATACGCAGTATTTT. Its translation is CASSQDSGGAADTQYF.

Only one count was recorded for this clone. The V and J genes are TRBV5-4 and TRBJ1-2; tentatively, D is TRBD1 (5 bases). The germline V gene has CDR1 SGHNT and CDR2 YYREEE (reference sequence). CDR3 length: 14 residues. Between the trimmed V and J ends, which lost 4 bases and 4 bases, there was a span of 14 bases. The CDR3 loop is CASSPDGGVYGYTF. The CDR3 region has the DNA TGTGCCAGCAGCCCCGATGGAGGGGTCTATGGCTACACCTTC.

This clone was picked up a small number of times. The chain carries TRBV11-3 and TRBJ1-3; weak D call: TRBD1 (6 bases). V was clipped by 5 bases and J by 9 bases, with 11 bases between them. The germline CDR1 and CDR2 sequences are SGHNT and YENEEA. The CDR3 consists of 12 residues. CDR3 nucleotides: TGTGCCAGCAGCCCGACAGGCGGCACCATATATTTT. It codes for CASSPTGGTIYF.

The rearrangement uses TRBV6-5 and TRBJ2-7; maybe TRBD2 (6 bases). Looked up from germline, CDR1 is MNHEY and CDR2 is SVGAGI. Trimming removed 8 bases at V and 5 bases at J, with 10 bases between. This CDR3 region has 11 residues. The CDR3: CASFRGNEQYF. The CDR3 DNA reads TGTGCCAGCTTTCGGGGGAACGAGCAGTACTTC.

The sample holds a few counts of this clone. The CDR3 region has the DNA TGTGCCACCAGCAGAGATCAACGGGGGGGCCGGAGAGAGCAGTTCTTC. It codes for CATSRDQRGGRREQFF. The chain is built from TRBV15 and TRBJ2-1; 8 bases line up with TRBD2. Trimming removed 0 bases from V and 10 bases from J; junction bases left unmatched: 11. Germline V gives CDR1 LNHNV, CDR2 YYDKDF (reference sequence). This CDR3 is 16 amino acids long. The full variable domain, completed using reference TRBV15 and TRBJ2-1, is DAMVIQNPRYQVTQFGKPVTLSCSQTLNHNVMYWYQQKSSQAPKLLFHYYDKDFNNEADTPDNFQSRRPNTSFCFLDIRSPGLGDTAMYLCATSRDQRGGRREQFFGPGTRLTVL.

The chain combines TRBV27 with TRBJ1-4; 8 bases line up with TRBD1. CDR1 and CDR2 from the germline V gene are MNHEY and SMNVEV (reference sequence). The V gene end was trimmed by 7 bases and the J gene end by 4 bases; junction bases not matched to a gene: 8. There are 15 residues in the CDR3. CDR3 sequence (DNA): TGTGCCAGCAAAAGTCGGGGGACAGGTAATGAAAAACTGTTTTTT. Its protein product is CASKSRGTGNEKLFF.

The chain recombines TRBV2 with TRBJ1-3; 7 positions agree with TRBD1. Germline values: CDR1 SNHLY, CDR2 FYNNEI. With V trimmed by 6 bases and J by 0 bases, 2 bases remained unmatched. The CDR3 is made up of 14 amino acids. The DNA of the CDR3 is TGTGCCAGCAGGACAGGGAGCTCTGGAAACACCATATATTTT. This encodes CASRTGSSGNTIYF.

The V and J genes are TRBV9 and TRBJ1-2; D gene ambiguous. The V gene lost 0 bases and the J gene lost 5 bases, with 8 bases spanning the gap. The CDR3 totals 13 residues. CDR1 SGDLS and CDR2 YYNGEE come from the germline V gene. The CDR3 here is CASSVDGGYGYTF. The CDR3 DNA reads TGTGCCAGCAGCGTAGATGGAGGGTATGGCTACACCTTC.

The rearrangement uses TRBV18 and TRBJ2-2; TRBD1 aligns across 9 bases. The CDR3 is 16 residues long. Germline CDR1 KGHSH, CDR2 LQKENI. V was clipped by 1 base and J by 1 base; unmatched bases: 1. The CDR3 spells CASSPLDRGNTGELFF. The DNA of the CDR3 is TGTGCCAGCTCACCACTGGACAGGGGGAACACCGGGGAGCTGTTTTTT.

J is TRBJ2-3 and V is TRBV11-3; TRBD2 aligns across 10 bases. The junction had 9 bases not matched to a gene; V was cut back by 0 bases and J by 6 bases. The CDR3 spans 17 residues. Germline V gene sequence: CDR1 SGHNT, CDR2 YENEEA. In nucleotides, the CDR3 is TGTGCCAGCAGCTTAGATAGTTCTAGCGGGGGAAGTGATACGCAGTATTTT. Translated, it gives CASSLDSSSGGSDTQYF.

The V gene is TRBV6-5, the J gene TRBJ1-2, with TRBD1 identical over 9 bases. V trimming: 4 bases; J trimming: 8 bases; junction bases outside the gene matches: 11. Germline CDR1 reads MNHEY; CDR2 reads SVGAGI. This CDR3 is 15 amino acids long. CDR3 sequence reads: CASSLPGQGGEGYTF. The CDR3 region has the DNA TGTGCCAGCAGTTTGCCGGGACAGGGAGGAGAAGGCTACACCTTC.

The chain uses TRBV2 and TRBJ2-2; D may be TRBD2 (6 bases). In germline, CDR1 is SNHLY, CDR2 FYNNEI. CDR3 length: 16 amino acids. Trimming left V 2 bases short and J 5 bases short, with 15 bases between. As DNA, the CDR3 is TGTGCCAGCAGTGAAAATGGAGGACTATGGACCGGGGAGCTGTTTTTT. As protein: CASSENGGLWTGELFF.

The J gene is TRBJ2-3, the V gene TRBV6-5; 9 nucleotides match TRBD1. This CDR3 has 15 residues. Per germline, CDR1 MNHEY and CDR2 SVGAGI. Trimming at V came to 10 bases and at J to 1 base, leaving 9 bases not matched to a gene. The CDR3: CATGTGREGTDTQYF. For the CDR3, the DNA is TGTGCCACCGGGACAGGGAGAGAGGGCACAGATACGCAGTATTTT.

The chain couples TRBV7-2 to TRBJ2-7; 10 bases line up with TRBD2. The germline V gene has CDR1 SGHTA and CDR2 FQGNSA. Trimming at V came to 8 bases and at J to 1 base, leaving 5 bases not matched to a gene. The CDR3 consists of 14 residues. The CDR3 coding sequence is TGTGCCAGCGGACTAGCGGACGGATCCTACGAGCAGTACTTC. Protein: CASGLADGSYEQYF. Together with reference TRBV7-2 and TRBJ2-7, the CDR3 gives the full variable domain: GAGVSQSPSNKVTEKGKDVELRCDPISGHTALYWYRQSLGQGLEFLIYFQGNSAPDKSGLPSDRFSAERTGGSVSTLTIQRTQQEDSAVYLCASGLADGSYEQYFGPGTRLTVT.

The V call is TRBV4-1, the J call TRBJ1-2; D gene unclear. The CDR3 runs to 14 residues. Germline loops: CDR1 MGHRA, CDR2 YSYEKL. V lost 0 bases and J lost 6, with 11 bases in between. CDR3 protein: CASSQDLIGNGYTF. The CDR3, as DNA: TGCGCCAGCAGCCAAGATCTAATCGGGAATGGCTACACCTTC.

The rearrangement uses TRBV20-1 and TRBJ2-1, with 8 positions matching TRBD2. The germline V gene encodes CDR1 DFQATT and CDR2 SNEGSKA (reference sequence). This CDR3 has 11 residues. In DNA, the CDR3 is TGCACAGCGGGGGCTTGGGATGAGCAGTTCTTC. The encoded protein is CTAGAWDEQFF.

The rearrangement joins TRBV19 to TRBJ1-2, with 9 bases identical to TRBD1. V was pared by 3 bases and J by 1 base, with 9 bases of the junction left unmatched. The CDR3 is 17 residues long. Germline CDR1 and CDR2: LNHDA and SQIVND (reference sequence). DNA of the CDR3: TGTGCCAGTAGTATGTGGGACAGGGAGCAATATAACTATGGCTACACCTTC. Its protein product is CASSMWDREQYNYGYTF.

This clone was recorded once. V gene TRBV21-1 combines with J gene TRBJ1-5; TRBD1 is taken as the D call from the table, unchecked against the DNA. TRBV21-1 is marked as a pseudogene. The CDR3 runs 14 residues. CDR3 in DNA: TGTGCCAGCAGCCACGCAGGGGGCGGTCAGCCCCAGCATTTT. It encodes CASSHAGGGQPQHF.

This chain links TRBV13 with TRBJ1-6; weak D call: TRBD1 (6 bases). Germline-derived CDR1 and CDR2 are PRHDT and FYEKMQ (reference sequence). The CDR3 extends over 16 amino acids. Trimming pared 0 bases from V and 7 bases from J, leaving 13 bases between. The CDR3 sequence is CASSLGRGARNSPLHF. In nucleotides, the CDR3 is TGTGCCAGCAGCTTAGGTCGGGGGGCGAGGAATTCACCCCTCCACTTT.

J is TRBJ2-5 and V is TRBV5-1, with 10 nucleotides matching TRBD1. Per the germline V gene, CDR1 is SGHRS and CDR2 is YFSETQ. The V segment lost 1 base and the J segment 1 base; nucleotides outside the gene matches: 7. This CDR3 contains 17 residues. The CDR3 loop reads CASSLMRTGGLQETQYF. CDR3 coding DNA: TGCGCCAGCAGCTTGATGAGGACAGGGGGGCTCCAAGAGACCCAGTACTTC.

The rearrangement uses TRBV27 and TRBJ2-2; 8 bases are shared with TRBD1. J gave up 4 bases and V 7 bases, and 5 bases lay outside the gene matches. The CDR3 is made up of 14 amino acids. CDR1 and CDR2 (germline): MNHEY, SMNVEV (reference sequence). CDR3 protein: CASKPGQVTGELFF. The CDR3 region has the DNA TGTGCCAGCAAACCGGGACAGGTCACCGGGGAGCTGTTTTTT.

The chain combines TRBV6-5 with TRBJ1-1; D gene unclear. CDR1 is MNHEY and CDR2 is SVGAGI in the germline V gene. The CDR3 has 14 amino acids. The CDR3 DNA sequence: TGTGTCACGGAGGGTACAGCAAAGAACACTGAAGCTTTCTTT. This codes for CVTEGTAKNTEAFF.

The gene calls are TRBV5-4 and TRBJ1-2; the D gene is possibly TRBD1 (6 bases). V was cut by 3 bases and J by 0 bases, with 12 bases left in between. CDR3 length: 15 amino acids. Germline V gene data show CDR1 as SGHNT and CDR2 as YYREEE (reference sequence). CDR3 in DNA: TGTGCCAGCAGCTCCAGGGACATAGCTAACTATGGCTACACCTTC. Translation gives CASSSRDIANYGYTF. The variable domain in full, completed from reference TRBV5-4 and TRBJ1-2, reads ETGVTQSPTHLIKTRGQQVTLRCSSQSGHNTVSWYQQALGQGPQFIFQYYREEENGRGNFPPRFSGLQFPNYSSELNVNALELDDSALYLCASSSRDIANYGYTFGSGTRLTVV.